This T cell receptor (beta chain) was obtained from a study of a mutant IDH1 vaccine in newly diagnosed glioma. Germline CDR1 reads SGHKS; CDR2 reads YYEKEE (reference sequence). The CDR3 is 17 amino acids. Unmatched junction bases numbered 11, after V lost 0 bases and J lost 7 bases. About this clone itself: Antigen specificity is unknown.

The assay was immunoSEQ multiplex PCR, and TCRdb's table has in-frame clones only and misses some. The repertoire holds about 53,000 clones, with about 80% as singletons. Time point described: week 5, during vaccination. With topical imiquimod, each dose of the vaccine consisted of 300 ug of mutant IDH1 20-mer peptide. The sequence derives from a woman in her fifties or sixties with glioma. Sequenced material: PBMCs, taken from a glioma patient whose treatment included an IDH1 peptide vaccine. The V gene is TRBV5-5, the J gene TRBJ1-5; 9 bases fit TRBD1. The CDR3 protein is CASSLGATGGWKQPQHF. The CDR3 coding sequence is TGTGCCAGCAGCTTGGGGGCTACAGGGGGCTGGAAACAGCCCCAGCATTTT.